This paragraph reports one TCR beta chain. The antigen remains undetermined. This sample was included in a study of T cell clusters in autoimmune cytopenias. About the research overall: TRB sequencing had a median around 51,000 reads and approximately 2,500 distinct clonotypes per sample.

Points from the study as a whole: TRB repertoire shifts in secondary cytopenia and chronic lymphocytic leukemia mostly reflected lymphoma, not autoimmunity. A dominant lymphoma-associated repertoire apparently masked the cluster-lack signature in secondary cytopenia versus chronic lymphocytic leukemia. Clustering suggested that physiological T cell clusters were missing in primary autoimmune cytopenia patients.

From germline, CDR1 is SEHNR and CDR2 FQNEAQ (reference sequence). This CDR3 spans 14 amino acids. Each sample's input was approximately 0.25 ug genomic DNA, roughly 38,000 genome equivalents. TRB rearrangements were amplified by touch-down multiplex PCR with mixed TRB-A/B primers. Each CDR3 protein gets one entry in TCRdb, which reprocessed the multiplex PCR reads and gives no DNA. In total, the table holds about 5,000 distinct CDR3 sequences. This receptor was taken from a human donor with an autoimmune cytopenia or autoimmune hepatitis (not recorded which). The V call is TRBV7-9, the J call TRBJ2-7; TCRdb gives TRBD2 as the D gene, but with no DNA this cannot be confirmed. The sequenced sample consisted of peripheral blood. CDR3 sequence reads: CASSPRDFTYEQYF.